This T cell receptor (beta chain) comes out of a study of T cells in women clearing cervical HPV infection. Deletions cut 4 bases from V and 6 bases from J, with 15 bases between. The CDR3 runs 15 residues. Germline V gives CDR1 MGHRA, CDR2 YSYEKL. The repertoire was sequenced with immunoSEQ multiplex PCR; TCRdb's copy has only in-frame clones and lacks some. The repertoire table contains about 20,000 clones. On this clone: The sequence runs out 3 residues before the end of the CDR3; the remainder is reconstructed from the germline J gene.

This chain links TRBV4-1 with TRBJ1-4, with D maybe TRBD1 (6 bases). This receptor was obtained from a woman between 18 and 70 years old with a cervical HPV16 infection that either progressed to CIN3+ or cleared (not recorded which). The material sequenced was blood buffy coat. The CDR3 DNA, read in part, is TGCGCCAGCAGCCCTACCGGGACATTGGATGAAAAA. It yields the protein CASSPTGTLDEK. The whole CDR3 reads CASSPTGTLDEKLFF.